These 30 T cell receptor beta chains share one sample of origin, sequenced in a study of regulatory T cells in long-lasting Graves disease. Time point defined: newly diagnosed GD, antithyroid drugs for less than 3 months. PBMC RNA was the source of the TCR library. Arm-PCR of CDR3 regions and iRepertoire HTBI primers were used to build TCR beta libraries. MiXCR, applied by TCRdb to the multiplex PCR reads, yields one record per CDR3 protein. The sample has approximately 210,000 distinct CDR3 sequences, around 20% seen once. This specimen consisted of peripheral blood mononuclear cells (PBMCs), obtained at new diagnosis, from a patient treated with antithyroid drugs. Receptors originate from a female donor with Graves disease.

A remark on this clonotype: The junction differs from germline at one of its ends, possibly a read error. The CDR3 spells CASSDSTSGATDTQYF. Here the CDR3 DNA reads TGTGCCAGCAGTGACTCGACTAGCGGCGCTACAGATACGCAGTATTTT. V gene TRBV6-5 combines with J gene TRBJ2-3; TRBD2 aligns across 9 bases. From germline, CDR1 is MNHEY and CDR2 SVGAGI. The CDR3 covers 16 residues.

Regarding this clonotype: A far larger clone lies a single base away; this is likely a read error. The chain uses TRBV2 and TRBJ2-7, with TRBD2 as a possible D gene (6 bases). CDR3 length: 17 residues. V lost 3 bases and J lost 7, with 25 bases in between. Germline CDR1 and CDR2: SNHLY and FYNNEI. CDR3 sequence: CASSDPGQGGSYNEQYF. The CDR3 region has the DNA TGTGCCAGCAGTGACCCTGGCCAGGGAGGTTCCTACAATGAGCAGTACTTC.

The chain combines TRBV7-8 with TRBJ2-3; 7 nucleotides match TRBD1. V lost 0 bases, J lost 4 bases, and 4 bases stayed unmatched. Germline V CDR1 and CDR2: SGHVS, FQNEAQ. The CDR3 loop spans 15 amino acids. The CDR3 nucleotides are TGTGCCAGCAGCTTAGCGGGGACAGCCTCAGATACGCAGTATTTT. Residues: CASSLAGTASDTQYF.

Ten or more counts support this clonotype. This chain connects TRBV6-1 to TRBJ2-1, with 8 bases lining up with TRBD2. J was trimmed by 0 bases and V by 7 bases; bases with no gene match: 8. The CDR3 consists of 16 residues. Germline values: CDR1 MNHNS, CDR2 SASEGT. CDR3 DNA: TGTGCCAGCACCCCGGGGGGGACTGTCTCCTACAATGAGCAGTTCTTC. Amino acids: CASTPGGTVSYNEQFF.

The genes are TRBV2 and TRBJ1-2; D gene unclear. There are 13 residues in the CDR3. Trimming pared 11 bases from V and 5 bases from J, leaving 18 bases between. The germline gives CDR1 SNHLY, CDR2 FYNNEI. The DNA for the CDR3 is TGTGCCGGAAAAGACGGACGTCTTTATGGCTACACCTTC. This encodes CAGKDGRLYGYTF.

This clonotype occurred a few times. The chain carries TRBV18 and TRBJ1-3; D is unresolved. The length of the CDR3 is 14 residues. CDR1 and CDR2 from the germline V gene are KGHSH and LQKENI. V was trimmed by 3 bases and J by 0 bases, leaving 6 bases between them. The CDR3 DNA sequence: TGTGCCAGCTCACCTGCAAGCTCTGGAAACACCATATATTTT. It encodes CASSPASSGNTIYF.

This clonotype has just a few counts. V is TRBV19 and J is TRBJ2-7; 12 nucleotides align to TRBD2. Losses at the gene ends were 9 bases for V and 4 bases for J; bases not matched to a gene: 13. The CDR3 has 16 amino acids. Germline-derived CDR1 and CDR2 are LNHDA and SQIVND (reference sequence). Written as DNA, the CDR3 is TGTGCCAGCAGCTCCTCTAGCGGGAGGGCCGGGTACGAGCAGTACTTC. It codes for CASSSSSGRAGYEQYF.

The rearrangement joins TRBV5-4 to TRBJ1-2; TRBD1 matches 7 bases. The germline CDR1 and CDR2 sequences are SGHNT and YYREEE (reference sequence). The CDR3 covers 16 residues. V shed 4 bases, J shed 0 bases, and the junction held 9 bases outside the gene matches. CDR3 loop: CASSLVGRGTNYGYTF. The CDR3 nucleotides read TGTGCCAGCAGCCTGGTGGGCAGGGGGACTAACTATGGCTACACCTTC.

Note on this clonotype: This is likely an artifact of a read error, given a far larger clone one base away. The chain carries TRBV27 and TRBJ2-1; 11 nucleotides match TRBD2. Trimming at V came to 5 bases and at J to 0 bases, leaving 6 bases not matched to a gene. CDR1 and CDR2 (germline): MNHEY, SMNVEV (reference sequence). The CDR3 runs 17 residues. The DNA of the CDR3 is TGTGCCAGCAGTGACCGTAGCGGGAGGGCCTCCTACAATGAGCAGTTCTTC. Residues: CASSDRSGRASYNEQFF.

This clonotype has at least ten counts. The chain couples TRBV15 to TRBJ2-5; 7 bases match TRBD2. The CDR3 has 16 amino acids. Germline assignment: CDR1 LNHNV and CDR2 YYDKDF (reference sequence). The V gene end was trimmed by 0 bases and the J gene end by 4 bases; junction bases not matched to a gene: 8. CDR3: CATSRDREGLRETQYF. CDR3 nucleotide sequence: TGTGCCACCAGCAGAGATAGGGAGGGACTGAGAGAGACCCAGTACTTC.

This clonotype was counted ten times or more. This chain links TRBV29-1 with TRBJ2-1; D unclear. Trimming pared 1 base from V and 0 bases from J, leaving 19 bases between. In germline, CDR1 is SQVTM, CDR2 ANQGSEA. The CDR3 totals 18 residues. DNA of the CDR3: TGCAGCGTTGAAGGTTACGTCGGCGACGGAAGCTCCTACAATGAGCAGTTCTTC. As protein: CSVEGYVGDGSSYNEQFF.

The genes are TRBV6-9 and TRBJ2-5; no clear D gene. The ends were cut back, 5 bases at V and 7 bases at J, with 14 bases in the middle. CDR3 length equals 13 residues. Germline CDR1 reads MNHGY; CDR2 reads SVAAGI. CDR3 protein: CASSERSSGTQYF. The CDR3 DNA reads TGTGCCAGCAGTGAAAGAAGCTCTGGGACCCAGTACTTC.

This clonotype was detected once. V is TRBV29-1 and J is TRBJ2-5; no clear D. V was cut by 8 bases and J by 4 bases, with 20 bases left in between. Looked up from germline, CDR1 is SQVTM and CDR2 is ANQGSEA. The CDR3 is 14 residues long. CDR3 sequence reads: CSLSAPGPGETQYF. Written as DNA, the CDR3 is TGCAGCTTATCGGCACCGGGCCCAGGAGAGACCCAGTACTTC. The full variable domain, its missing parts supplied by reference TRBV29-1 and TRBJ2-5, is SAVISQKPSRDICQRGTSLTIQCQVDSQVTMMFWYRQQPGQSLTLIATANQGSEATYESGFVIDKFPISRPNLTFSTLTVSNMSPEDSSIYLCSLSAPGPGETQYFGPGTRLLVL.

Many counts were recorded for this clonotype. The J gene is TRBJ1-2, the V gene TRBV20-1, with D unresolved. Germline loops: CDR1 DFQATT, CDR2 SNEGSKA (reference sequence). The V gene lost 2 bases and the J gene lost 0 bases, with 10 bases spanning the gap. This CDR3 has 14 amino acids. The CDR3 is CSARWRFTNYGYTF. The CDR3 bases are TGCAGTGCTAGATGGAGGTTTACTAACTATGGCTACACCTTC.

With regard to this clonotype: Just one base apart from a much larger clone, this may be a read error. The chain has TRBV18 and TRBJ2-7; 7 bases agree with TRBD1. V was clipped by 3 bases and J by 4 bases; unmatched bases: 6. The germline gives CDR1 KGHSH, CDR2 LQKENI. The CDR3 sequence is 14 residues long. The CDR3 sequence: CASSPAAGGYEQYF. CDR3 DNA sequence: TGTGCCAGCTCACCGGCGGCAGGGGGTTACGAGCAGTACTTC.

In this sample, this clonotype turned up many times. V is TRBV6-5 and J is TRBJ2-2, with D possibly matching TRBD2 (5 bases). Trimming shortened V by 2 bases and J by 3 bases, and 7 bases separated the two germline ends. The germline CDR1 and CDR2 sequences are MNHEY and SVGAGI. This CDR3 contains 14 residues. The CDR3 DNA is TGTGCCAGCAGTTACCGGGAATACACCGGGGAGCTGTTTTTT. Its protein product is CASSYREYTGELFF.

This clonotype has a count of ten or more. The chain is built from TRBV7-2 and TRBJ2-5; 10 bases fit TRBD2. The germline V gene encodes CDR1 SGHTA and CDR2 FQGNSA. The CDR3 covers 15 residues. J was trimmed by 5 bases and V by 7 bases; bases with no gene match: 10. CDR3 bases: TGTGCCAGCACCCAAGCGGGAGGGCACGGGGAGACCCAGTACTTC. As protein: CASTQAGGHGETQYF.

CDR3 bases: TGTGCCAGCAGCATCACTAGCGGGAGTAACGGGCAGTACTTC. Translation: CASSITSGSNGQYF. This rearrangement joins TRBV7-2 to TRBJ2-7; 11 bases align to TRBD2. The V segment lost 5 bases and the J segment 9 bases; nucleotides outside the gene matches: 9. The CDR3 loop spans 14 amino acids. Per the germline V gene, CDR1 is SGHTA and CDR2 is FQGNSA.

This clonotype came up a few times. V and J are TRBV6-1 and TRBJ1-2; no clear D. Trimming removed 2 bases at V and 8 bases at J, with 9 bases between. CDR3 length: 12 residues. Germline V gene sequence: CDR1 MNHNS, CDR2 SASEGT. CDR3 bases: TGTGCCAGCAGTGAATTTCAAATGGGCTACACCTTC. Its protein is CASSEFQMGYTF.

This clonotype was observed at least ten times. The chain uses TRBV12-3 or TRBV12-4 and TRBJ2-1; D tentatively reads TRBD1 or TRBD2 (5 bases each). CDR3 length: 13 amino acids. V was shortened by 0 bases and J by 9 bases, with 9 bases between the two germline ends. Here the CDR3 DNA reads TGTGCCAGCAGTTTAGCCGAGGGGAGTGAGCAGTTCTTC. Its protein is CASSLAEGSEQFF.

CDR3 nucleotide sequence: TGTGCCACCAGTCAGGCCTCTGGGGCCAACGTCCTGACTTTC. The encoded protein is CATSQASGANVLTF. The genes are TRBV24-1 and TRBJ2-6; D call uncertain. The V gene's germline CDR1 is KGHDR and CDR2 SFDVKD. V gave up 6 bases and J gave up 0 bases, with 5 bases separating them. This CDR3 spans 14 amino acids.

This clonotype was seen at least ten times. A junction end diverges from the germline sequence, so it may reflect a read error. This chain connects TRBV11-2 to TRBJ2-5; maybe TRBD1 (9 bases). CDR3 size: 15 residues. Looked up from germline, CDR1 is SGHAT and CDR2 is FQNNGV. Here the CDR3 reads CANSLAGQGAETQYF. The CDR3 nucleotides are TGTGCCAACAGCTTAGCGGGACAGGGCGCGGAGACCCAGTACTTC.

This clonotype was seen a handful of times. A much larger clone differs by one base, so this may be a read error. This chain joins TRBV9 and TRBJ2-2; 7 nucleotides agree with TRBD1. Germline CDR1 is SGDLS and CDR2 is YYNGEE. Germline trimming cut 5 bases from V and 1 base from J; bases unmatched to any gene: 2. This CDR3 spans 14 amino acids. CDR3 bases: TGTGCCAGCAGGGGGACAGAGAACACCGGGGAGCTGTTTTTT. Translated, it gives CASRGTENTGELFF.

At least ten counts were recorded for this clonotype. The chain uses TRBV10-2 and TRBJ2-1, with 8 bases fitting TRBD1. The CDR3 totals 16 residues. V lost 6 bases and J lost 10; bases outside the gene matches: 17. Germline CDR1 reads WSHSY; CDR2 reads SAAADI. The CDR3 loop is CASSPDREALVREQFF. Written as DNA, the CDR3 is TGCGCCAGCAGCCCGGACAGGGAGGCCTTAGTTAGGGAGCAGTTCTTC.

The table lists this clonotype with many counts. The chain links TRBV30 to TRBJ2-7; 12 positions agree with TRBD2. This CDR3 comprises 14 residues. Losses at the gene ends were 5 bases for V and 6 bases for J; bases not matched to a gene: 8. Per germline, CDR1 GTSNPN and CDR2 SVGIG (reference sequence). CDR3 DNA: TGTGCCTGGGGGAGACTAGCGGGAGCAGGCGAGCAGTACTTC. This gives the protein CAWGRLAGAGEQYF.

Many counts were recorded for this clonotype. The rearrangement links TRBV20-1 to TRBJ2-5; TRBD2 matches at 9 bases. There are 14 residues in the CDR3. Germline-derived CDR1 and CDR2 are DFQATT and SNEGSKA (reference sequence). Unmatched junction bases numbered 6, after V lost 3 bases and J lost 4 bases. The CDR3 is CSASFSGSGETQYF. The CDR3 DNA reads TGCAGTGCTAGTTTTAGCGGGAGTGGAGAGACCCAGTACTTC.

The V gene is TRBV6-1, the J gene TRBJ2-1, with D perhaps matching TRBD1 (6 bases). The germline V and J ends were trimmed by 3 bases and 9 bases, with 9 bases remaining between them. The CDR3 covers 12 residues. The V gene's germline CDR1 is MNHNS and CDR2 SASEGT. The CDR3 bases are TGTGCCAGCAGTGACCAGGGGTCTGAGCAGTTCTTC. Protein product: CASSDQGSEQFF.

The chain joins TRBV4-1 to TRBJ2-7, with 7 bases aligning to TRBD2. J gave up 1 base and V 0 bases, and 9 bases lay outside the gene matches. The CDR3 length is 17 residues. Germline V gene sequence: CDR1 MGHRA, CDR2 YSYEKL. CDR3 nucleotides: TGCGCCAGCAGCCAAGAGAGGGTGGGAGGGCTTTCCTACGAGCAGTACTTC. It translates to CASSQERVGGLSYEQYF.

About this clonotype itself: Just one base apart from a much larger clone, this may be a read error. This CDR3 is CASSLVRQGACYTF. The DNA of the CDR3 is TGTGCCAGCAGCTTAGTGCGCCAGGGTGCCTGCTACACCTTC. V usage is TRBV7-2 and J usage is TRBJ1-2; D is perhaps TRBD1 (5 bases). This CDR3 is 14 amino acids long. Germline lookup yields CDR1 SGHTA and CDR2 FQGNSA. The germline V and J ends were trimmed by 1 base and 9 bases, with 15 bases remaining between them.

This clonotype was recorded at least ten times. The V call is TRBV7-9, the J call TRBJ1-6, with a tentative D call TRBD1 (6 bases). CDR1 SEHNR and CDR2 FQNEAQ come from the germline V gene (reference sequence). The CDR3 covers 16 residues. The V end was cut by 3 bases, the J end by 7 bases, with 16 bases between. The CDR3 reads CASSFGSGGGNSPLHF. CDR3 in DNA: TGTGCCAGCAGCTTCGGATCCGGGGGCGGAAATTCACCCCTCCACTTT.